This T cell receptor beta chain was documented in a study of long-term antiretroviral therapy in people with HIV. Overall study results and limits: Repertoires looked antigen-experienced, with only a slight naive shift after ART. On ART adherence, viral resistance or therapy changes, no data were available.

At survey level, the immunoSEQ assay was run in its v3.0 version. This table comes from immunoSEQ multiplex PCR, and its TCRdb copy is limited to in-frame clones, with some not included. The top ten hold around 2.7% of the sample, which has tens of thousands of clones, 90% to 95% seen once. A note on this clone: Its antigen remains unidentified.

Every specimen held between roughly 0.9-10 million cryopreserved PBMC. These were thawed and washed before DNA extraction. Per germline, CDR1 SGHAT and CDR2 FQNNGV. With 4 bases removed from V and 4 bases from J, the gap between germline ends came to 11 bases. This CDR3 has 14 amino acids. The chain recombines TRBV11-2 with TRBJ2-1, with D unclear. The TCR comes from a woman aged 45-65 years with HIV. This material consisted of unsorted PBMCs, taken 3.7 years after starting antiretroviral therapy. CDR3 region: CASSSVSGYNEQFF. In nucleotides, the CDR3 is TGTGCCAGCAGCTCGGTTTCCGGGTACAATGAGCAGTTCTTC.